These 26 T cell receptor beta chains were all obtained from the same sample, sequenced in a study of cytomegalovirus exposure and HLA in healthy donors. PCR employed 60 Vbeta and 13 Jbeta primers. Generated by immunoSEQ multiplex PCR, the TCRdb table keeps only in-frame clones and is missing some. The repertoire includes approximately 190,000 clones, over 60% of them detected once, and over 2% sits in the top ten. Sequences were obtained from PBMCs. The receptors were sampled from a woman aged 25 to 39 in good health and CMV-seropositive.

The V call is TRBV19, the J call TRBJ2-2, with 9 bases aligning to TRBD2. The J segment lost 6 bases and the V segment lost 2 bases, leaving 7 bases of the junction unmatched. CDR1 and CDR2 from the germline V gene are LNHDA and SQIVND (reference sequence). This CDR3 has 16 amino acids. In nucleotides, the CDR3 is TGTGCCAGTAGTATACGGACTAGCGCTATACCCGGGGAGCTGTTTTTT. It codes for CASSIRTSAIPGELFF.

The V call is TRBV30, the J call TRBJ2-7; maybe TRBD2 (6 bases). CDR3 size: 12 residues. Germline CDR1 GTSNPN, CDR2 SVGIG (reference sequence). Deletions cut 1 base from V and 4 bases from J, with 8 bases between. The CDR3 coding sequence is TGTGCCTGGAGTGCGGGAGCTTACGAGCAGTACTTC. Translating gives CAWSAGAYEQYF.

V is TRBV4-3 and J is TRBJ2-5; D perhaps matches TRBD1 (6 bases). Germline-derived CDR1 and CDR2 are LGHNA and YSLEER. CDR3 length: 16 residues. V dropped 0 bases and J dropped 5 bases, with 16 bases sitting between them. CDR3 region: CASSQDLNRAGETQYF. Written as DNA, the CDR3 is TGCGCCAGCAGCCAAGACTTGAACAGGGCTGGCGAGACCCAGTACTTC.

The chain carries TRBV7-2 and TRBJ1-4; TRBD1 aligns across 11 bases. V lost 6 bases and J lost 10; bases outside the gene matches: 7. The CDR3 has 14 amino acids. The V gene's germline CDR1 is SGHTA and CDR2 FQGNSA. The CDR3 DNA follows: TGTGCCAGCAGTTTGGACAGGGGGCTAGGAAAACTGTTTTTT. The encoded protein is CASSLDRGLGKLFF. The full variable domain, completed using reference TRBV7-2 and TRBJ1-4, is GAGVSQSPSNKVTEKGKDVELRCDPISGHTALYWYRQSLGQGLEFLIYFQGNSAPDKSGLPSDRFSAERTGGSVSTLTIQRTQQEDSAVYLCASSLDRGLGKLFFGSGTQLSVL.

This clone was picked up a small number of times. V and J are TRBV9 and TRBJ1-1; D might be TRBD1 (5 bases). V was trimmed by 4 bases and J by 0 bases, leaving 16 bases between them. CDR1 is SGDLS, CDR2 YYNGEE, per germline. The CDR3 has 16 amino acids. For the CDR3, the DNA is TGTGCCAGCAGCCCCCTCGCGACAGCCCTGAACACTGAAGCTTTCTTT. Its protein product is CASSPLATALNTEAFF.

V gene TRBV7-8 combines with J gene TRBJ2-3; no firm D call. Trimming shortened V by 5 bases and J by 4 bases, and 10 bases separated the two germline ends. In germline, CDR1 is SGHVS, CDR2 FQNEAQ. CDR3 size: 13 residues. CDR3 protein: CASSLPSADTQYF. CDR3 sequence (DNA): TGTGCCAGCAGCCTCCCTAGTGCAGATACGCAGTATTTT.

The rearrangement joins TRBV29-1 to TRBJ2-5; no reliable D call. Trimming took off 3 bases at V and 1 base at J, with 12 bases between the two ends. From germline, CDR1 is SQVTM and CDR2 ANQGSEA. This CDR3 contains 14 residues. The CDR3 nucleotides are TGCAGCGTTGATTTTGTACAGACCCAAGAGACCCAGTACTTC. Translation gives CSVDFVQTQETQYF.

The genes are TRBV28 and TRBJ1-1, with 11 bases aligning to TRBD1. Germline CDR1 reads MDHEN; CDR2 reads SYDVKM. The J segment lost 6 bases and the V segment lost 6 bases, leaving 6 bases of the junction unmatched. The CDR3 is made up of 14 amino acids. The CDR3 DNA is TGTGCCAGCAGGGGACAGGGGGTGGGCGCTGAAGCTTTCTTT. Protein sequence: CASRGQGVGAEAFF.

The chain uses TRBV28 and TRBJ2-1, with D perhaps TRBD1 (6 bases). V lost 6 bases and J lost 0, with 12 bases in between. The length of the CDR3 is 15 residues. Germline V gene lookup returns CDR1 MDHEN and CDR2 SYDVKM. CDR3 region: CASSSGHYSYNEQFF. CDR3 DNA sequence: TGTGCCAGCAGCTCGGGACACTACTCCTACAATGAGCAGTTCTTC. The full variable domain, its missing parts supplied by reference TRBV28 and TRBJ2-1, is DVKVTQSSRYLVKRTGEKVFLECVQDMDHENMFWYRQDPGLGLRLIYFSYDVKMKEKGDIPEGYSVSREKKERFSLILESASTNQTSMYLCASSSGHYSYNEQFFGPGTRLTVL.

Comments on this clone: Other DNA variants within this sample encode the same CDR3. The chain employs TRBV2 and TRBJ1-5; weak D call: TRBD1 (6 bases). The CDR3 length is 15 residues. Germline V gives CDR1 SNHLY, CDR2 FYNNEI. V lost 6 bases to trimming and J lost 6 bases, with 18 bases between them. The CDR3 is CASRSGASGGQPQHF. Written as DNA, the CDR3 is TGTGCCAGCAGGTCAGGGGCCTCGGGTGGTCAGCCCCAGCATTTT.

The chain has TRBV2 and TRBJ1-2, with 7 bases matching TRBD1. Germline V gene sequence: CDR1 SNHLY, CDR2 FYNNEI. The trim removed 3 bases at V and 3 bases at J, leaving 4 bases unmatched. This CDR3 is 14 amino acids long. The CDR3 reads CASSDYGTDYGYTF. The DNA of the CDR3 is TGTGCCAGCAGTGACTATGGGACAGACTATGGCTACACCTTC.

The genes are TRBV28 and TRBJ2-7, with 10 bases that match TRBD2. The V and J ends lost 5 bases and 7 bases, in that order; junction bases with no gene match: 14. Per the germline V gene, CDR1 is MDHEN and CDR2 is SYDVKM. The CDR3 runs to 16 residues. In nucleotides, the CDR3 is TGTGCCAGCAGTAAGACTAGCGGGCCACTCCCGGGGGAGCAGTACTTC. As protein: CASSKTSGPLPGEQYF.

This sequence joins TRBV5-5 and TRBJ1-1, with D possibly TRBD1 on 6 matching bases. The V and J ends lost 2 bases and 1 base respectively, with 12 bases between them. CDR3 length: 15 residues. CDR1 and CDR2 from the germline V gene are SGHKS and YYEKEE (reference sequence). The chain's CDR3 is CASSLGSRGNTEAFF. CDR3 DNA sequence: TGTGCCAGCAGCTTAGGGTCCAGGGGGAACACTGAAGCTTTCTTT. The full variable domain, in which reference TRBV5-5 and TRBJ1-1 provide the parts outside the CDR3, is DAGVTQSPTHLIKTRGQQVTLRCSPISGHKSVSWYQQVLGQGPQFIFQYYEKEERGRGNFPDRFSARQFPNYSSELNVNALLLGDSALYLCASSLGSRGNTEAFFGQGTRLTVV.

The DNA for the CDR3 is TGTGCCAGCAGCTTAAGGTCCGGGGGGGTTAGCAATCAGCCCCAGCATTTT. Its protein is CASSLRSGGVSNQPQHF. The rearrangement joins TRBV7-8 to TRBJ1-5; possibly TRBD1 for D (5 bases). This CDR3 spans 17 amino acids. V lost 2 bases to trimming and J lost 0 bases, with 14 bases between them. Germline V gives CDR1 SGHVS, CDR2 FQNEAQ.

The rearrangement links TRBV15 to TRBJ1-2; 7 nucleotides align to TRBD1. V shed 2 bases, J shed 5 bases, and the junction held 8 bases outside the gene matches. Germline loops: CDR1 LNHNV, CDR2 YYDKDF (reference sequence). This CDR3 spans 15 amino acids. CDR3 bases: TGTGCCACCAGCAGAATAGAGGGGGCAAGGTATGGCTACACCTTC. It is translated as CATSRIEGARYGYTF. The whole variable domain, remainder taken from reference TRBV15 and TRBJ1-2, is DAMVIQNPRYQVTQFGKPVTLSCSQTLNHNVMYWYQQKSSQAPKLLFHYYDKDFNNEADTPDNFQSRRPNTSFCFLDIRSPGLGDTAMYLCATSRIEGARYGYTFGSGTRLTVV.

This rearrangement joins TRBV14 to TRBJ2-2, with D possibly being TRBD2 (6 bases). CDR1 SGHDN and CDR2 FVKESK come from the germline V gene. This CDR3 spans 14 amino acids. V lost 1 base to trimming and J lost 4 bases, with 7 bases between them. In DNA, the CDR3 is TGTGCCAGCAGCCAAGTGGGGGGCACCGGGGAGCTGTTTTTT. It yields the protein CASSQVGGTGELFF.

The V gene is TRBV14, the J gene TRBJ2-3; 11 nucleotides line up with TRBD2. Germline CDR1 is SGHDN and CDR2 is FVKESK. Unmatched junction bases numbered 8, after V lost 4 bases and J lost 2 bases. This CDR3 contains 17 residues. Written as DNA, the CDR3 is TGTGCCAGCAGCCCCTTCCTGACTAGCGGGAACACAGATACGCAGTATTTT. Its protein is CASSPFLTSGNTDTQYF.

The V gene is TRBV5-1, the J gene TRBJ1-1; TRBD1 matches 9 bases. There are 16 residues in the CDR3. Germline CDR1 and CDR2: SGHRS and YFSETQ. V was clipped by 0 bases and J by 5 bases; unmatched bases: 8. The CDR3 DNA is TGCGCCAGCAGCTTGGGGGAAACAGGGGGCAGGACTGAAGCTTTCTTT. It codes for CASSLGETGGRTEAFF.

This chain uses TRBV11-3 with TRBJ2-1; 9 bases are a match to TRBD2. Trimming removed 5 bases from V and 8 bases from J; junction bases left unmatched: 10. This CDR3 contains 15 residues. Germline assignment: CDR1 SGHNT and CDR2 YENEEA. In DNA, the CDR3 is TGTGCCAGCAGCCCCCCTGGCGGGGGGGCGGATGAGCAGTTCTTC. Protein product: CASSPPGGGADEQFF.

This clone was counted only a few times. The chain recombines TRBV27 with TRBJ1-1; D call uncertain. Germline CDR1 and CDR2: MNHEY and SMNVEV (reference sequence). Deletions cut 2 bases from V and 2 bases from J, with 9 bases between. The CDR3 is made up of 14 amino acids. The DNA of the CDR3 is TGTGCCAGCAGTTTAACCCGGGTTAACACTGAAGCTTTCTTT. Protein: CASSLTRVNTEAFF.

This clone appeared a few times. The chain carries TRBV6-5 and TRBJ1-2; tentative D call: TRBD1 (5 bases). With 6 bases removed from V and 8 bases from J, the gap between germline ends came to 13 bases. Per the germline V gene, CDR1 is MNHEY and CDR2 is SVGAGI. The CDR3 sequence is 12 residues long. The CDR3 DNA reads as TGTGCCAGCAGCACCACTGACAGAGGCTACACCTTC. Translating gives CASSTTDRGYTF.

The chain employs TRBV28 and TRBJ1-2; no clear D gene. V was cut by 5 bases and J by 2 bases, with 9 bases left in between. This CDR3 is built from 13 residues. In germline, CDR1 is MDHEN, CDR2 SYDVKM. The CDR3 nucleotides read TGTGCCAGCAGTCCCCAGTGGAACTATGGCTACACCTTC. The encoded protein is CASSPQWNYGYTF.

CDR3 in DNA: TGCGCCAGCAGCTTGGTACCCAGGGTCGGGGAAAAACTGTTTTTT. It yields the protein CASSLVPRVGEKLFF. This rearrangement joins TRBV5-1 to TRBJ1-4; tentative D call: TRBD1 (5 bases). Trimming cost V 0 bases and J 8 bases, with 14 bases left between them. Germline V gene lookup returns CDR1 SGHRS and CDR2 YFSETQ. The CDR3 runs 15 residues.

This clone occurred once. The rearrangement joins TRBV9 to TRBJ2-3, with D tentatively TRBD2 (5 bases). Trimming left V 0 bases short and J 2 bases short, with 7 bases between. Germline-derived CDR1 and CDR2 are SGDLS and YYNGEE. The CDR3 has 14 amino acids. Here the CDR3 DNA reads TGTGCCAGCAGCGTAGCGGGAAACACAGATACGCAGTATTTT. It specifies CASSVAGNTDTQYF.

This chain uses TRBV2 with TRBJ2-3; 9 nucleotides align to TRBD2. The CDR3 has 14 amino acids. After removal of 7 bases from V and 6 bases from J, the junction contained 8 bases not matched to a gene. CDR1 is SNHLY, CDR2 FYNNEI, per germline. Written as DNA, the CDR3 is TGTGCCAGCACCGCGGGAGGGGCGGTTGATACGCAGTATTTT. Encoded protein: CASTAGGAVDTQYF.

This chain connects TRBV30 to TRBJ1-2, with TRBD1 matching 7 bases. Looked up from germline, CDR1 is GTSNPN and CDR2 is SVGIG (reference sequence). Trimming removed 5 bases from V and 2 bases from J; junction bases left unmatched: 5. CDR3 length: 13 amino acids. This CDR3 is CAWVNRGNYGYTF. In DNA, the CDR3 is TGTGCCTGGGTAAACAGGGGAAACTATGGCTACACCTTC.